These 21 T cell receptor beta chains came from one sample sequenced in a study of blood T cell repertoires in COVID-19. Sequencing was performed with immunoSEQ multiplex PCR; in TCRdb, only in-frame clones are kept and a portion is missing. The sample carries around 180,000 clones, around three quarters recorded once. The sequenced material came from peripheral blood. The receptor set was obtained from a man between 60 and 75 years old with active or convalescent COVID-19.

This chain uses TRBV2 with TRBJ2-5; a possible D gene is TRBD1 (5 bases). V lost 7 bases to trimming and J lost 0 bases, with 15 bases between them. The CDR3 covers 15 residues. Germline CDR1 reads SNHLY; CDR2 reads FYNNEI. CDR3 DNA sequence: TGTGCCAGCAAGAAAGGGGCGTTAAACCAAGAGACCCAGTACTTC. Translating gives CASKKGALNQETQYF.

This rearrangement joins TRBV5-1 to TRBJ2-2; possible D gene TRBD1, 6 bases. Germline lookup yields CDR1 SGHRS and CDR2 YFSETQ. The CDR3 extends over 16 amino acids. V lost 3 bases and J 3 bases, leaving 15 bases between the germline ends. The CDR3 sequence is CASSSKAGVHTGELFF. For the CDR3, the DNA is TGCGCCAGCAGCTCAAAGGCAGGGGTCCACACCGGGGAGCTGTTTTTT.

This rearrangement joins TRBV28 to TRBJ2-5, with 8 bases matching TRBD1. J was trimmed by 1 base and V by 6 bases; bases with no gene match: 10. This CDR3 has 16 residues. The V gene's germline CDR1 is MDHEN and CDR2 SYDVKM. The CDR3 protein is CASSESGQGLQETQYF. The CDR3, as DNA: TGTGCCAGCAGCGAGAGTGGACAGGGCCTCCAAGAGACCCAGTACTTC.

This clone was picked up a small number of times. V gene TRBV14 combines with J gene TRBJ2-3, with D tentatively TRBD1 (5 bases). Germline V gene data show CDR1 as SGHDN and CDR2 as FVKESK. Trimming took off 6 bases at V and 2 bases at J, with 12 bases between the two ends. The CDR3 sequence is 14 residues long. The CDR3 DNA follows: TGTGCCAGCAGGACAGCGCTACACACAGATACGCAGTATTTT. It encodes CASRTALHTDTQYF.

V usage is TRBV9 and J usage is TRBJ2-1; D not resolved. CDR1 SGDLS and CDR2 YYNGEE come from the germline V gene. CDR3 size: 12 residues. V dropped 0 bases and J dropped 13 bases, with 11 bases sitting between them. The CDR3: CASSVGSTGQFF. The DNA of the CDR3 is TGTGCCAGCAGCGTAGGATCGACTGGCCAGTTCTTC.

This chain connects TRBV28 to TRBJ2-3, with TRBD1 identical over 7 bases. After removal of 2 bases from V and 0 bases from J, the junction contained 5 bases not matched to a gene. The CDR3 contains 16 residues. The germline V gene has CDR1 MDHEN and CDR2 SYDVKM. This CDR3 reads CASSLLGGSSTDTQYF. The DNA of the CDR3 is TGTGCCAGCAGTTTACTAGGGGGCTCTAGCACAGATACGCAGTATTTT.

The table lists this clone with a count of one. The chain is built from TRBV27 and TRBJ1-6; D gene ambiguous. V was clipped by 4 bases and J by 10 bases, with 14 bases between them. Germline V lookup: CDR1 MNHEY, CDR2 SMNVEV (reference sequence). The CDR3 is made up of 14 amino acids. The CDR3 nucleotides are TGTGCCAGCAGTTCGTTGCAGTTCGAATCACCCCTCCACTTT. Protein: CASSSLQFESPLHF.

The J gene is TRBJ2-3, the V gene TRBV19, with D perhaps matching TRBD2 (6 bases). The CDR3 spans 15 residues. Trimming stripped 5 bases from V and 0 bases from J, with 12 bases between. Looked up from germline, CDR1 is LNHDA and CDR2 is SQIVND (reference sequence). The CDR3 loop reads CASSLRGASTDTQYF. The CDR3 bases are TGTGCCAGTAGTCTGCGGGGTGCTAGCACAGATACGCAGTATTTT.

The V and J genes are TRBV14 and TRBJ2-7, with D possibly matching TRBD2 (5 bases). This CDR3 is 15 amino acids long. V was shortened by 1 base and J by 6 bases, with 16 bases between the two germline ends. Germline V lookup: CDR1 SGHDN, CDR2 FVKESK. In DNA form, the CDR3 reads TGTGCCAGCAGCCAAGTATCGGGGTATAAGTCCGAGCAGTACTTC. It specifies CASSQVSGYKSEQYF.

The chain employs TRBV19 and TRBJ2-6; a possible D gene is TRBD1 (6 bases). CDR1 and CDR2 (germline): LNHDA, SQIVND (reference sequence). The V end was cut by 4 bases, the J end by 2 bases, with 15 bases between. The CDR3 is 17 amino acids. Written as DNA, the CDR3 is TGTGCCAGTAGTAACGGACAGCAAAGGGCTGGGGCCAACGTCCTGACTTTC. Translating gives CASSNGQQRAGANVLTF.

This clone was counted a few times. V usage is TRBV7-2 and J usage is TRBJ1-2; 7 nucleotides line up with TRBD1. There are 14 residues in the CDR3. After removal of 3 bases from V and 8 bases from J, the junction contained 9 bases not matched to a gene. Germline CDR1 is SGHTA and CDR2 is FQGNSA. The CDR3 protein is CASSFYGQADGYTF. CDR3 nucleotides: TGTGCCAGCAGCTTTTATGGACAGGCAGACGGCTACACCTTC.

The J gene is TRBJ1-6, the V gene TRBV28; 7 positions match TRBD1. This CDR3 is built from 13 residues. Germline values: CDR1 MDHEN, CDR2 SYDVKM. After removal of 5 bases from V and 10 bases from J, the junction contained 5 bases not matched to a gene. This CDR3 reads CASSGTEFSPLHF. CDR3 sequence (DNA): TGTGCCAGCAGTGGGACAGAATTCTCACCCCTCCACTTT.

The chain couples TRBV28 to TRBJ1-1; TRBD1 is a possible D gene (6 bases). The V end lost 8 bases, the J end lost 1 base, and 14 bases lay between the germline ends. This CDR3 has 14 amino acids. Germline V gives CDR1 MDHEN, CDR2 SYDVKM. The CDR3: CASRPGDRNTEAFF. The CDR3 region has the DNA TGTGCCAGCCGGCCAGGGGATCGGAACACTGAAGCTTTCTTT.

The chain employs TRBV30 and TRBJ2-3, with TRBD2 matching 8 bases. Germline V gene sequence: CDR1 GTSNPN, CDR2 SVGIG (reference sequence). V gave up 8 bases and J gave up 5 bases; unmatched junction bases: 9. The CDR3 has 13 amino acids. The CDR3 bases are TGTGCCAGACGGCGGGGGGCCGGAGATACGCAGTATTTT. Protein sequence: CARRRGAGDTQYF.

The chain has TRBV4-3 and TRBJ2-3; TRBD1 is a possible D gene (5 bases). The CDR3 is 16 amino acids. Looked up from germline, CDR1 is LGHNA and CDR2 is YSLEER. Deletions cut 1 base from V and 4 bases from J, with 15 bases between. As DNA, the CDR3 is TGCGCCAGCAGCCAAGGCGCGCGCATAGGGGCAGATACGCAGTATTTT. Its translation is CASSQGARIGADTQYF.

The rearrangement links TRBV12-3 or TRBV12-4 to TRBJ2-7; a weak D match, TRBD2 (5 bases). The CDR3 covers 12 residues. V was clipped by 8 bases and J by 3 bases, with 11 bases between them. Here the CDR3 DNA reads TGTGCCAGCGGCGGAGGCTACTACGAGCAGTACTTC. Translation: CASGGGYYEQYF.

This clone came up many times. This sequence joins TRBV6-5 and TRBJ1-5; TRBD1 matches at 7 bases. V dropped 6 bases and J dropped 6; count of bases not matched to a gene: 8. The CDR3 consists of 14 residues. Germline-derived CDR1 and CDR2 are MNHEY and SVGAGI. The CDR3 reads CASSLTGAGQPQHF. The CDR3 DNA sequence: TGTGCCAGCAGCCTTACAGGGGCTGGTCAGCCCCAGCATTTT.

At least ten counts were recorded for this clone. J is TRBJ2-7 and V is TRBV6-6; D may be TRBD2 (6 bases). The CDR3 is 12 amino acids. The germline V and J ends were trimmed by 7 bases and 9 bases, with 16 bases remaining between them. Germline CDR1 is MNHNY and CDR2 is SVGAGI (reference sequence). The CDR3 region is CASKGTQRGQYF. As DNA, the CDR3 is TGTGCCAGCAAGGGGACTCAAAGAGGGCAGTACTTC.

This sequence joins TRBV20-1 and TRBJ1-2; D unclear. Germline-derived CDR1 and CDR2 are DFQATT and SNEGSKA (reference sequence). The CDR3 has 11 amino acids. CDR3 amino acids: CLGGTNYGYTF. In DNA, the CDR3 is TGCCTAGGAGGGACTAACTATGGCTACACCTTC.

The chain joins TRBV20-1 to TRBJ2-3; 8 nucleotides match TRBD2. This CDR3 spans 19 amino acids. CDR1 DFQATT and CDR2 SNEGSKA come from the germline V gene (reference sequence). V gave up 5 bases and J gave up 2 bases; unmatched junction bases: 21. The CDR3 region is CSAGGAGLAIGGITDTQYF. CDR3 nucleotide sequence: TGCAGTGCTGGTGGGGCAGGACTAGCTATTGGGGGGATCACAGATACGCAGTATTTT.

Many counts were recorded for this clone. This sample includes further DNA sequences coding for the same CDR3. This chain connects TRBV29-1 to TRBJ2-7; 7 bases agree with TRBD1. The CDR3 is 10 residues long. The V gene end was trimmed by 6 bases and the J gene end by 6 bases; junction bases not matched to a gene: 2. Per germline, CDR1 SQVTM and CDR2 ANQGSEA. CDR3 loop: CSVRTGEQYF. For the CDR3, the DNA is TGCAGCGTCCGGACAGGCGAGCAGTACTTC.